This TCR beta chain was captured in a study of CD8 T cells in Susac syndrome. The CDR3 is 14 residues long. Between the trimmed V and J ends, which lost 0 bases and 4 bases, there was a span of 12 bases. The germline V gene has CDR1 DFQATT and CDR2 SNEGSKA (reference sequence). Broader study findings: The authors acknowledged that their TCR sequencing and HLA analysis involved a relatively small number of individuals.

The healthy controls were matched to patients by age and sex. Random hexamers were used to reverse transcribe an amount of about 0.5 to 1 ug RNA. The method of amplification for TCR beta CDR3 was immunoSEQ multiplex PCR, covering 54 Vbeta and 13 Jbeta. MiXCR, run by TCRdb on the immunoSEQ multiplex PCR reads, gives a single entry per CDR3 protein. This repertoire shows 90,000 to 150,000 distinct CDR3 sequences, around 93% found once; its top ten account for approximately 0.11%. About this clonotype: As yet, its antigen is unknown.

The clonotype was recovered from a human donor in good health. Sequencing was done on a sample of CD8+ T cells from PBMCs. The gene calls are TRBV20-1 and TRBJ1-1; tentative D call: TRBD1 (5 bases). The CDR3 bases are TGCAGTGCTAGAGATCGGGGACGAGGCACTGAAGCTTTCTTT. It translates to CSARDRGRGTEAFF.